These 13 T cell receptor beta chains were sequenced from one sample in a study of vaccination and CD4 T cells after COVID-19. No cognate antigen is known for these TCRs. Treatment here: approximately nine-day PBMC culture with coronavirus spike peptide pools or control peptides (ViraFEST assay). At the Johns Hopkins FTIC core, DNA taken from cultured CD4+ T cells was sequenced by way of the Oncomine TCR Beta short-read assay. One entry per CDR3 protein results from TCRdb running MiXCR on the PCR reads. The table includes some 7,800 distinct CDR3 sequences, roughly 55% detected once. Sequencing was done on a sample of CD4+ T cells from blood, cultured in vitro. The receptor source for this set is a human donor who had recovered from COVID-19.

V usage is TRBV20-1 and J usage is TRBJ2-5; 9 bases match TRBD2. The CDR3 sequence is 14 residues long. Germline V lookup: CDR1 DFQATT, CDR2 SNEGSKA (reference sequence). Trimming at V came to 3 bases and at J to 4 bases, leaving 6 bases not matched to a gene. The DNA of the CDR3 is TGCAGTGCTAGTAGCGGGAGAATCCGAGAGACCCAGTACTTC. It specifies CSASSGRIRETQYF.

V usage is TRBV5-4 and J usage is TRBJ2-5, with D maybe TRBD1 (6 bases). Germline V gene sequence: CDR1 SGHNT, CDR2 YYREEE (reference sequence). Trimming removed 3 bases at V and 0 bases at J, with 9 bases between. CDR3 length: 14 amino acids. This CDR3 is CASSSQGDQETQYF. CDR3 nucleotides: TGTGCCAGCAGCTCACAGGGTGACCAAGAGACCCAGTACTTC. The whole variable domain, filled in from reference TRBV5-4 and TRBJ2-5, reads ETGVTQSPTHLIKTRGQQVTLRCSSQSGHNTVSWYQQALGQGPQFIFQYYREEENGRGNFPPRFSGLQFPNYSSELNVNALELDDSALYLCASSSQGDQETQYFGPGTRLLVL.

The J gene is TRBJ1-1, the V gene TRBV6-1, with D tentatively TRBD1 (6 bases). The germline V and J ends were trimmed by 5 bases and 2 bases, with 15 bases remaining between them. This CDR3 has 15 amino acids. Germline assignment: CDR1 MNHNS and CDR2 SASEGT. CDR3 amino acids: CASSSQGISNTEAFF. In DNA form, the CDR3 reads TGTGCCAGCAGTAGCCAGGGGATAAGCAACACTGAAGCTTTCTTT.

The chain employs TRBV20-1 and TRBJ2-5, with unresolved D. The V and J ends lost 6 bases and 0 bases respectively, with 11 bases between them. Germline CDR1 and CDR2: DFQATT and SNEGSKA (reference sequence). The CDR3 spans 13 residues. CDR3 sequence: CSARPPYQETQYF. The CDR3 region has the DNA TGCAGTGCAAGACCCCCGTACCAAGAGACCCAGTACTTC.

The chain employs TRBV5-1 and TRBJ2-5, with D perhaps TRBD1 or TRBD2 (5 bases each). Trimming removed 0 bases at V and 4 bases at J, with 13 bases between. This CDR3 region has 15 residues. From germline, CDR1 is SGHRS and CDR2 YFSETQ. The CDR3 reads CASSLGGTSLETQYF. The DNA of the CDR3 is TGCGCCAGCAGCTTGGGGGGGACGTCTCTAGAGACCCAGTACTTC.

The genes are TRBV2 and TRBJ1-2; D is uncertain. This CDR3 has 13 residues. The V end lost 5 bases, the J end lost 2 bases, and 9 bases lay between the germline ends. Germline CDR1 and CDR2: SNHLY and FYNNEI. The CDR3 protein is CASSSGTNYGYTF. The DNA for the CDR3 is TGTGCCAGCAGTTCTGGCACGAACTATGGCTACACCTTC.

This clonotype has only one observation. The chain uses TRBV19 and TRBJ2-5, with TRBD1 matching over 7 bases. The CDR3 loop spans 14 amino acids. CDR1 and CDR2 (germline): LNHDA, SQIVND (reference sequence). V shed 6 bases, J shed 1 base, and the junction held 5 bases outside the gene matches. The CDR3 DNA follows: TGTGCCAGTAGAATGACAGGGCCCCAAGAGACCCAGTACTTC. Encoded protein: CASRMTGPQETQYF.

The V call is TRBV10-3, the J call TRBJ1-2; 9 nucleotides match TRBD1. This CDR3 has 15 amino acids. J gave up 7 bases and V 2 bases, and 8 bases lay outside the gene matches. Germline loops: CDR1 ENHRY, CDR2 SYGVKD. Here the CDR3 DNA reads TGTGCCATCAGTGAGGTCCAACAGGGGGCGCTTGGCTACACCTTC. Protein sequence: CAISEVQQGALGYTF.

This clonotype is a singleton in its sample. CDR3 in DNA: TGTGCCAGCAGTGCTAAACAGGGTCCCTATGAAAAACTGTTTTTT. Residues: CASSAKQGPYEKLFF. The chain couples TRBV27 to TRBJ1-4, with a tentative D call TRBD1 (6 bases). Per germline, CDR1 MNHEY and CDR2 SMNVEV (reference sequence). Between the trimmed V and J ends, which lost 5 bases and 6 bases, there was a span of 16 bases. This CDR3 is 15 amino acids long.

This chain joins TRBV9 and TRBJ1-6, with TRBD1 as a possible D gene (5 bases). The CDR3 is 15 amino acids. V was clipped by 2 bases and J by 9 bases, with 15 bases between them. The germline V gene encodes CDR1 SGDLS and CDR2 YYNGEE. CDR3 nucleotides: TGTGCCAGCAGCGTGGACCAGGGTCGGGGTTCACCCCTCCACTTT. Its protein product is CASSVDQGRGSPLHF.

This rearrangement joins TRBV21-1 to TRBJ2-3. TRBV21-1 has pseudogene status. This CDR3 has 8 residues. This CDR3 is CASNTTYF. The DNA for the CDR3 is TGTGCCAGTAATACCACGTATTTT.

This clonotype has more than one count but fewer than ten. The rearrangement uses TRBV7-2 and TRBJ2-1; 13 bases map to TRBD2. Germline CDR1 is SGHTA and CDR2 is FQGNSA. Trimming cost V 2 bases and J 2 bases; bases outside gene matches: 9. The CDR3 has 19 amino acids. The CDR3 nucleotides are TGTGCCAGCAGCTTATTTGGACTAGCGGGGGTCAAAGCCTACAATGAGCAGTTCTTC. Its translation: CASSLFGLAGVKAYNEQFF.

This chain joins TRBV6-1 and TRBJ1-2; D remains ambiguous. V gave up 2 bases and J gave up 2 bases, with 9 bases separating them. Germline assignment: CDR1 MNHNS and CDR2 SASEGT. The CDR3 extends over 14 amino acids. The CDR3 coding sequence is TGTGCCAGCAGTGAAATTGGTCAGAACTATGGCTACACCTTC. It is translated as CASSEIGQNYGYTF.